The present entry profiles one TCR beta chain with its context. Indicated treatment: randomized to nivolumab then ipilimumab (arm A) or the reverse (arm B). DNA-damaging chemotherapy had not been given to any patient beforehand. PBMC sorting kept live CD3+CD8+ cells without CD19 or CD56. These data originate in a study of sequential checkpoint blockade in melanoma. About the study: Both treatment sequences were followed by maintenance nivolumab.

The CDR3 spans 16 residues. V shed 1 base, J shed 5 bases, and the junction held 9 bases outside the gene matches. Germline CDR1 reads SGHVS; CDR2 reads FNYEAQ. Profiling relied on immunoSEQ multiplex PCR, and the TCRdb table lists in-frame clones only, not all of them. This table has roughly 20,000 clones, under 80% appearing once. V is TRBV7-6 and J is TRBJ2-7; 9 bases map to TRBD2. Specimen: CD8+ T cells sorted from blood (inferred from file names), collected from a patient given nivolumab and ipilimumab in sequence. The sequence was obtained from a human donor with melanoma. The CDR3: CASSLGGSGRWNEQYF. CDR3 in DNA: TGTGCCAGCAGCTTAGGTGGTAGCGGGAGATGGAACGAGCAGTACTTC.